This is a list of T cell receptor beta chains from one sample in a study of fetal regulatory T cell absence and autoimmunity. Libraries were prepared by immunoSEQ multiplex PCR; TCRdb keeps only in-frame clonotypes and omits some of them. The sample yields 95,000 to 100,000 clones, around 72% seen once. What was sequenced was pancreas tissue. The receptors were gathered from a male donor with IPEX syndrome. Both conserved end residues are trimmed from each CDR3. Size is stated for part of the rows, as once, few or many counts, or as a class when the clone is expanded.

j_call: TRBJ2-3
v_call: TRBV7-6
clone_size: NA
cdr3_aa: ASSWTSGHTDTQY

j_call: TRBJ1-2
v_call: TRBV6-1
clone_size: NA
cdr3_aa: ASEPDRWGMGYT

j_call: TRBJ2-1
v_call: TRBV6-5
clone_size: NA
cdr3_aa: ASSYSTRWDNEQF

j_call: TRBJ2-7
v_call: TRBV11-3
clone_size: once
cdr3_aa: ASSLATLAGDDEQY

j_call: TRBJ2-7
v_call: TRBV19
clone_size: few
cdr3_aa: ASSPSIPSGAYEQY

j_call: TRBJ2-7
v_call: TRBV30
clone_size: few
cdr3_aa: AWTGGSYEQY

j_call: TRBJ2-7
v_call: TRBV5-1
clone_size: NA
cdr3_aa: ASSLGLAGNYEQY

j_call: TRBJ1-3
v_call: TRBV13
clone_size: NA
cdr3_aa: ASSLGGTVISGNTIY

j_call: TRBJ2-3
v_call: TRBV29-1
clone_size: NA
cdr3_aa: SVIHWSDHTQY

j_call: TRBJ2-7
v_call: TRBV7-9
clone_size: NA
cdr3_aa: ASSARGYEQY

j_call: TRBJ2-7
v_call: TRBV19
clone_size: NA
cdr3_aa: ASSIGLAGVDEQY

j_call: TRBJ1-2
v_call: TRBV19
clone_size: once
cdr3_aa: ASSAQTGNYGYT

j_call: TRBJ2-7
v_call: TRBV4-3
clone_size: NA
cdr3_aa: ASSQGLGSSYEQY

j_call: TRBJ1-1
v_call: TRBV6-5
clone_size: NA
cdr3_aa: ASSYGTGGNTEAF

j_call: TRBJ2-3
v_call: TRBV11-1
clone_size: NA
cdr3_aa: ASSQSGTDTQY

j_call: TRBJ2-7
v_call: TRBV27
clone_size: NA
cdr3_aa: ASSLGGSPTAH

j_call: TRBJ2-7
v_call: TRBV4-3
clone_size: NA
cdr3_aa: ASSQEAPTYEQY

j_call: TRBJ2-2
v_call: TRBV7-2
clone_size: NA
cdr3_aa: ASSLFGGVDYTGELF

j_call: TRBJ1-5
v_call: TRBV18
clone_size: NA
cdr3_aa: AVSGLYSNQPQH

j_call: TRBJ2-3
v_call: TRBV11-3
clone_size: once
cdr3_aa: ASSLATSLSTDTQY

j_call: TRBJ2-3
v_call: TRBV13
clone_size: NA
cdr3_aa: ASSPTSGPSPSTDTQY

j_call: TRBJ2-1
v_call: TRBV27
clone_size: NA
cdr3_aa: ASSLAGGYNEQF